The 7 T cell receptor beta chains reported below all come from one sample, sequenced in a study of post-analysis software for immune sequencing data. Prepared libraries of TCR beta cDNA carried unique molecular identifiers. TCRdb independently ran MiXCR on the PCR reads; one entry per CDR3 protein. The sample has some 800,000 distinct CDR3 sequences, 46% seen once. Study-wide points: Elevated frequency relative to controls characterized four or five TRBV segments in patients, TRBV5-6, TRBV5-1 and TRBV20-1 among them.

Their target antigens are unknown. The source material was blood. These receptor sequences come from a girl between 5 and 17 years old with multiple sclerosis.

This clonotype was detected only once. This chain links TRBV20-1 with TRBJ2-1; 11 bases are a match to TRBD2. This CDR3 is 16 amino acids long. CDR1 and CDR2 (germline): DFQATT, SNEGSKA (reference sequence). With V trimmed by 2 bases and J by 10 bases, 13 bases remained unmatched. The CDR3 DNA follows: TGCAGTGCTAGAAGGCGTACTAGCGGGAGCGGGGAGGAGCAGTTCTTC. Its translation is CSARRRTSGSGEEQFF.

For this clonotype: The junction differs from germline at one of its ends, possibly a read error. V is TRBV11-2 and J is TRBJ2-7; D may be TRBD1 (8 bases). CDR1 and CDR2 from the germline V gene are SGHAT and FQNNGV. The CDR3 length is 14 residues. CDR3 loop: CTSSSNRGGDEQYF. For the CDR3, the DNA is TGTACCAGCAGCTCAAACAGGGGGGGGGACGAGCAGTACTTC.

CDR3: CASSQERDRAYEQYF. In nucleotides, the CDR3 is TGCGCCAGCAGCCAAGAACGGGACAGGGCCTACGAGCAGTACTTC. V usage is TRBV4-3 and J usage is TRBJ2-7, with 9 positions matching TRBD1. V shed 0 bases, J shed 2 bases, and the junction held 2 bases outside the gene matches. The CDR3 loop spans 15 amino acids. Germline V gene data show CDR1 as LGHNA and CDR2 as YSLEER.

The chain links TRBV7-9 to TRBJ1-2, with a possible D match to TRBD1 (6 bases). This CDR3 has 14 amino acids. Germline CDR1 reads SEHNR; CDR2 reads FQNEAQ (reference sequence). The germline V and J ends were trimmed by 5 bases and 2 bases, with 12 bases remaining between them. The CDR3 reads CASSGPGTNYGYTF. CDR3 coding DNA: TGTGCCAGCAGCGGCCCCGGGACAAACTATGGCTACACCTTC.

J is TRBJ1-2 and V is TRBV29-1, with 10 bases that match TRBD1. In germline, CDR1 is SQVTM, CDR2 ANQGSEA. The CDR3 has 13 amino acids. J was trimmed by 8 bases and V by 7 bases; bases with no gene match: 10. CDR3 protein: CSGYSGTGAGYTF. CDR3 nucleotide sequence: TGCAGCGGTTATAGCGGGACAGGGGCCGGCTACACCTTC.

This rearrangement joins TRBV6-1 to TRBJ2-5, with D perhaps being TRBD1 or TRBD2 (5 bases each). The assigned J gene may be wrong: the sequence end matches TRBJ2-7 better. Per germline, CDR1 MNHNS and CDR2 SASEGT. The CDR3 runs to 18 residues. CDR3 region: CASSAAFGTPSRPYEQYF. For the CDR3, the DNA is TGTGCCAGCAGTGCAGCCTTCGGGACGCCCTCCCGTCCCTACGAGCAGTACTTC.

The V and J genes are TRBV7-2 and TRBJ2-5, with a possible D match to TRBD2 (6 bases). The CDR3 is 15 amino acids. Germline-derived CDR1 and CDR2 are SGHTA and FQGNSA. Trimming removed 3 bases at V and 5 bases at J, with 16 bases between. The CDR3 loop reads CASSFRLGSGETQYF. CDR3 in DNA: TGTGCCAGCAGCTTCCGACTAGGATCTGGGGAGACCCAGTACTTC.